These 25 T cell receptor beta chains were all obtained from the same sample, sequenced in a study of T cell repertoires in ileal Crohn's disease. Profiled with immunoSEQ multiplex PCR; TCRdb holds only in-frame clones, not every one. The profile shows tens of thousands of clones, about 81% of them singletons. The sequenced sample consisted of ileal tissue. These receptors originate from an adult with Crohn's disease.

The chain carries TRBV25-1 and TRBJ1-5; 7 positions agree with TRBD1. The CDR3 is 13 amino acids. With 10 bases clipped from V and 5 bases from J, the junction kept 8 bases outside the gene matches. The germline V gene has CDR1 MGHDK and CDR2 SYGVNS. CDR3 loop: CATQDRVDQPQHF. The CDR3 bases are TGTGCCACCCAAGACAGGGTGGATCAGCCCCAGCATTTT.

Only one count was recorded for this clone. The chain is built from TRBV19 and TRBJ1-4, with D hard to call. This CDR3 spans 14 amino acids. The germline CDR1 and CDR2 sequences are LNHDA and SQIVND (reference sequence). Trimming took 6 bases from V and 8 from J, leaving 16 bases between them. This CDR3 reads CASSKPPEREKLFF. The CDR3 DNA is TGTGCCAGTAGCAAACCGCCAGAGCGGGAAAAACTGTTTTTT.

The J gene is TRBJ1-3, the V gene TRBV18, with D uncertain. Trimming removed 5 bases at V and 6 bases at J, with 20 bases between. Per germline, CDR1 KGHSH and CDR2 LQKENI. The CDR3 length is 16 residues. The chain's CDR3 is CASSTSPPGFANTIYF. The DNA of the CDR3 is TGTGCCAGCTCAACTTCACCCCCCGGTTTCGCAAACACCATATATTTT.

The gene calls are TRBV7-2 and TRBJ2-3; D is uncertain. Germline values: CDR1 SGHTA, CDR2 FQGNSA. Trimming pared 1 base from V and 2 bases from J, leaving 4 bases between. This CDR3 is 13 amino acids long. In nucleotides, the CDR3 is TGTGCCAGCAGCTTAGAAGCCACAGATACGCAGTATTTT. Translated, it gives CASSLEATDTQYF.

J is TRBJ1-1 and V is TRBV7-9, with D perhaps TRBD1 (5 bases). The CDR3 runs to 14 residues. Trimming removed 8 bases at V and 0 bases at J, with 13 bases between. Germline CDR1 reads SEHNR; CDR2 reads FQNEAQ (reference sequence). The CDR3, as DNA: TGTGCCAGCGAAAGGGGAAACATGAACACTGAAGCTTTCTTT. Its translation: CASERGNMNTEAFF.

V is TRBV2 and J is TRBJ1-1; perhaps TRBD1 as D (6 bases). From germline, CDR1 is SNHLY and CDR2 FYNNEI. V lost 10 bases and J lost 3, with 15 bases in between. CDR3 length: 13 amino acids. CDR3 in DNA: TGTGCCACTGAACAGGGCCCGGACACTGAAGCTTTCTTT. Amino acids: CATEQGPDTEAFF.

The rearrangement joins TRBV18 to TRBJ2-5; D might be TRBD2 (5 bases). The last part of the DNA fits TRBJ2-7 better; the J call may be wrong. The CDR3 sequence is 13 residues long. Germline V gives CDR1 KGHSH, CDR2 LQKENI. The CDR3 region has the DNA TGTGCCAGTTCGGATAGGGAGTCCTACGAGCAGTACTTC. Its protein product is CASSDRESYEQYF.

This clone was seen just once. The CDR3 region is CASSLRQGDNYGYTF. The CDR3 DNA sequence: TGTGCCAGCAGCCTACGACAGGGGGATAACTATGGCTACACCTTC. The chain employs TRBV9 and TRBJ1-2; TRBD1 matches 9 bases. The CDR3 has 15 residues. Trimming at V came to 4 bases and at J to 1 base, leaving 5 bases not matched to a gene. Germline CDR1 reads SGDLS; CDR2 reads YYNGEE.

V and J are TRBV7-9 and TRBJ2-7; the D is unclear. Per germline, CDR1 SEHNR and CDR2 FQNEAQ (reference sequence). The ends were cut back, 5 bases at V and 1 base at J, with 3 bases in the middle. The CDR3 is made up of 11 amino acids. CDR3 protein: CASSLSYEQYF. Written as DNA, the CDR3 is TGTGCCAGCAGCCTATCCTACGAGCAGTACTTC.

J is TRBJ2-7 and V is TRBV25-1, with a weak D call TRBD1 (6 bases). Trimming removed 8 bases at V and 3 bases at J, with 20 bases between. Germline CDR1 MGHDK, CDR2 SYGVNS. This CDR3 region has 15 residues. This chain's CDR3 is CASLGAGQGSYEQYF. The CDR3 DNA sequence: TGTGCCAGCCTGGGGGCGGGTCAGGGGAGCTACGAGCAGTACTTC.

The J gene is TRBJ2-1, the V gene TRBV29-1; TRBD1 matches 10 bases. The germline gives CDR1 SQVTM, CDR2 ANQGSEA. This CDR3 region has 19 residues. V shed 4 bases and J 4 bases; nucleotides not matched to a gene: 19. CDR3 amino acids: CSVGPRGQGLSKGYNEQFF. The CDR3 DNA sequence: TGCAGCGTTGGGCCCCGGGGACAGGGGTTATCAAAGGGATACAATGAGCAGTTCTTC.

In its sample, this clone was seen a few times. The V and J genes are TRBV7-8 and TRBJ2-6; possibly TRBD2 for D (6 bases). The CDR3 contains 19 residues. Germline values: CDR1 SGHVS, CDR2 FQNEAQ. Trimming pared 5 bases from V and 0 bases from J, leaving 20 bases between. This chain's CDR3 is CASSPIGAGIFSGANVLTF. The DNA for the CDR3 is TGTGCCAGCAGCCCGATCGGGGCGGGGATATTCTCTGGGGCCAACGTCCTGACTTTC. The full variable domain, with the rest looked up from reference TRBV7-8 and TRBJ2-6, is GAGVSQSPRYKVAKRGQDVALRCDPISGHVSLFWYQQALGQGPEFLTYFQNEAQLDKSGLPSDRFFAERPEGSVSTLKIQRTQQEDSAVYLCASSPIGAGIFSGANVLTFGAGSRLTVL.

DNA for the CDR3: TGCGCCAGCAGCCCTGACAGGGTGAACACTGAAGCTTTCTTT. This sequence encodes CASSPDRVNTEAFF. The chain carries TRBV4-3 and TRBJ1-1, with 7 bases lining up with TRBD1. The CDR3 is 14 amino acids. V lost 4 bases to trimming and J lost 0 bases; unmatched junction nucleotides: 2. Germline V gene sequence: CDR1 LGHNA, CDR2 YSLEER.

This rearrangement joins TRBV10-3 to TRBJ2-1; possible D gene TRBD1, 6 bases. The CDR3 contains 13 residues. Trimming left V 6 bases short and J 5 bases short, with 11 bases between. In germline, CDR1 is ENHRY, CDR2 SYGVKD. CDR3 in DNA: TGTGCCATCAGCGGGACAATAGACAATGAGCAGTTCTTC. Translated: CAISGTIDNEQFF.

The J gene is TRBJ1-2, the V gene TRBV7-9; no reliable D call. Trimming left V 2 bases short and J 7 bases short, with 8 bases between. The CDR3 runs to 12 residues. The germline V gene has CDR1 SEHNR and CDR2 FQNEAQ (reference sequence). CDR3 sequence (DNA): TGTGCCAGCAGCTTACTAGGTAGTGGCTACACCTTC. Residues: CASSLLGSGYTF.

In its sample, this clone ranks as large. The J gene is TRBJ2-2, the V gene TRBV5-1, with D maybe TRBD2 (5 bases). The ends were cut back, 2 bases at V and 5 bases at J, with 10 bases in the middle. Germline CDR1 is SGHRS and CDR2 is YFSETQ. The CDR3 spans 14 residues. The CDR3 region is CASSFWGETGELFF. CDR3 in DNA: TGCGCCAGCAGCTTCTGGGGAGAGACCGGGGAGCTGTTTTTT.

This rearrangement joins TRBV4-3 to TRBJ2-1, with 11 bases identical to TRBD1. V shed 0 bases and J 6 bases; nucleotides not matched to a gene: 4. CDR3 length: 16 amino acids. Germline values: CDR1 LGHNA, CDR2 YSLEER. CDR3 DNA sequence: TGCGCCAGCAGCCAAGATGGGGGGACAGGGGGCAATGAGCAGTTCTTC. Protein: CASSQDGGTGGNEQFF.

CDR3 DNA sequence: TGTGCCAGCAGCGTAGATCCAGGGGGCCACTATGGCTACACCTTC. The encoded protein is CASSVDPGGHYGYTF. The rearrangement uses TRBV9 and TRBJ1-2; 8 bases line up with TRBD1. The trim removed 0 bases at V and 3 bases at J, leaving 4 bases unmatched. From germline, CDR1 is SGDLS and CDR2 YYNGEE. The CDR3 sequence is 15 residues long.

This chain uses TRBV2 with TRBJ2-1; the match to TRBD2 covers 7 bases. Germline V lookup: CDR1 SNHLY, CDR2 FYNNEI. CDR3 size: 14 residues. With V trimmed by 7 bases and J by 7 bases, 10 bases remained unmatched. The CDR3 reads CASKPSGARNEQFF. In DNA form, the CDR3 reads TGTGCCAGCAAACCGAGCGGGGCCAGGAATGAGCAGTTCTTC.

The chain combines TRBV5-1 with TRBJ1-2; TRBD1 matches at 8 bases. V shed 0 bases and J 9 bases; nucleotides not matched to a gene: 1. The CDR3 extends over 12 amino acids. Germline V CDR1 and CDR2: SGHRS, YFSETQ. DNA of the CDR3: TGCGCCAGCAGCTTGGACAGGGGGAGCTACACCTTC. This encodes CASSLDRGSYTF. Full variable domain (remainder filled in from reference TRBV5-1 and TRBJ1-2): KAGVTQTPRYLIKTRGQQVTLSCSPISGHRSVSWYQQTPGQGLQFLFEYFSETQRNKGNFPGRFSGRQFSNSRSEMNVSTLELGDSALYLCASSLDRGSYTFGSGTRLTVV.

The chain joins TRBV7-9 to TRBJ1-6; weak D call: TRBD1 (6 bases). CDR1 is SEHNR and CDR2 is FQNEAQ in the germline V gene (reference sequence). V was shortened by 1 base and J by 7 bases, with 11 bases between the two germline ends. The CDR3 runs to 15 residues. The CDR3 region has the DNA TGTGCCAGCAGCTTAGGTAGGCAGGGGAATTCACCCCTCCACTTT. This translates into CASSLGRQGNSPLHF.

This clone was detected a few times. V and J are TRBV5-8 and TRBJ2-3; possibly TRBD1 for D (5 bases). This CDR3 is 15 amino acids long. Germline assignment: CDR1 SGHTS and CDR2 YDEGEE. Between the trimmed V and J ends, which lost 5 bases and 8 bases, there was a span of 21 bases. CDR3 residues: CASSFSGHPESTQYF. The CDR3 bases are TGTGCCAGCAGTTTCTCAGGACATCCTGAAAGTACGCAGTATTTT.

In DNA form, the CDR3 reads TGTGCCAGCAGCAAGCCTCAGGGTTCCTACGAGCAGTACTTC. Translation: CASSKPQGSYEQYF. The chain couples TRBV7-9 to TRBJ2-7; TRBD1 is a possible D gene (5 bases). Germline V gene data show CDR1 as SEHNR and CDR2 as FQNEAQ (reference sequence). V was clipped by 5 bases and J by 1 base, with 12 bases between them. CDR3 length: 14 residues.

To note about this clone: Other DNA variants within this sample encode the same CDR3. The chain has TRBV4-3 and TRBJ1-1, with D perhaps TRBD1 (6 bases). The germline gives CDR1 LGHNA, CDR2 YSLEER. This CDR3 is built from 16 residues. V was pared by 0 bases and J by 1 base, with 12 bases between. CDR3 bases: TGCGCCAGCAGCCAAGATTCGGGACAAAAGAACACTGAAGCTTTCTTT. This translates into CASSQDSGQKNTEAFF.

The V gene is TRBV19, the J gene TRBJ1-5; TRBD1 might be the D (6 bases). Per germline, CDR1 LNHDA and CDR2 SQIVND (reference sequence). V gave up 4 bases and J gave up 6 bases, with 16 bases separating them. The CDR3 consists of 15 residues. This CDR3 reads CASSTSTGLSQPQHF. Written as DNA, the CDR3 is TGTGCCAGTAGTACTTCAACAGGGTTAAGTCAGCCCCAGCATTTT.